These T cell receptor beta chains were read from a single sample in a study of blood T cell repertoires in COVID-19. Profiled with immunoSEQ multiplex PCR; TCRdb holds only in-frame clones, not every one. The data contain roughly 100,000 clones, roughly four fifths of them singletons. The sequenced sample consisted of peripheral blood. Receptor source: a woman aged 70 to 79 with acute or convalescent COVID-19. CDR3s include the opening cysteine and the closing phenylalanine or tryptophan. The order of the fields is CDR3 DNA, CDR3 protein, V gene, J gene, clone size, D gene. D genes are given only for firm matches. Clone size is stated in some rows and not others, as once, few, many or a class when expanded.

TGTGCCTGGAGTATCCAGGCTGGAGGGGATACGCAGTATTTT	CAWSIQAGGDTQYF	TRBV30	TRBJ2-3	-	-
TGTGCCAGCAGCGTAGCGGGACAGGGGGATGGCTACACCTTC	CASSVAGQGDGYTF	TRBV9	TRBJ1-2	-	TRBD1
TGCAGTGCTAGTCCGGTACTAGCGGGACCCAGCTCCTACAATGAGCAGTTCTTC	CSASPVLAGPSSYNEQFF	TRBV20-1	TRBJ2-1	-	TRBD2
TGTGCCAGCAGCGTAGGAGTCTCCTACGAGCAGTACTTC	CASSVGVSYEQYF	TRBV9	TRBJ2-7	-	-
TGCGCCAGCAGCCAAGTGACAGACTACAATGAGCAGTTCTTC	CASSQVTDYNEQFF	TRBV4-1	TRBJ2-1	-	-
TGCAGCGTTGAAGATAACAGAGCTTACTATGGCTACACCTTC	CSVEDNRAYYGYTF	TRBV29-1	TRBJ1-2	many	-
TGTGCCAGCAGCGGGACTCTACAGGGAAAGAGCACAGATACGCAGTATTTT	CASSGTLQGKSTDTQYF	TRBV9	TRBJ2-3	-	-
TGTGCCAGCCAGACAGGGAGGAGTACTGAAGCTTTCTTT	CASQTGRSTEAFF	TRBV28	TRBJ1-1	-	TRBD1
TGTGCCAGCAGCTCTCCAGAGACCCAGTACTTC	CASSSPETQYF	TRBV7-9	TRBJ2-5	few	-
TGTGCCAGCAGCCACCTACTAGGGTTCCATGAGCAGTTCTTC	CASSHLLGFHEQFF	TRBV14	TRBJ2-1	-	-
TGTGCCAGCAGCCAAATCCTAGCGGGCCGCTCCTACAATGAGCAGTTCTTC	CASSQILAGRSYNEQFF	TRBV3-1/TRBV3-2	TRBJ2-1	-	TRBD2
TGTGCCAGCGGGACCCTGACTAGCGGGACGGGAGAGCAGTACTTC	CASGTLTSGTGEQYF	TRBV28	TRBJ2-7	-	TRBD2
TGTGCCACCAGTGAGCCGGGACAACCTAATCAGCCCCAGCATTTT	CATSEPGQPNQPQHF	TRBV24-1	TRBJ1-5	-	-
TGCGCCAGCAGCCAAGGTGGGCTAGCGGGACCGGGCGAGCAGTACTTC	CASSQGGLAGPGEQYF	TRBV4-3	TRBJ2-7	-	TRBD2
TGCGCCAGCAGCTTGGATGGCAGGGGGGTTGGCGAGCAGTACTTC	CASSLDGRGVGEQYF	TRBV5-1	TRBJ2-7	-	-
TGTGCCAGCAGTTTAGACTGGCAGGGGCGAGGGAATCAGCCCCAGCATTTT	CASSLDWQGRGNQPQHF	TRBV28	TRBJ1-5	-	-